This T cell receptor beta chain was sequenced for a study of regulatory T cells in long-lasting Graves disease (dated by TCRdb to about 2021). The study in broad terms: To count as having persistent Graves' disease, a patient had to have received antithyroid drug treatment for over 5 years with TSH receptor autoantibodies remaining persistently positive. This study used TCR sequencing and RNA sequencing of peripheral blood to compare persistent Graves' disease patients against newly diagnosed Graves' disease patients. The study was conducted in China and was registered as a clinical trial. Antithyroid drugs had been taken for 8.5 to 11 years on average by persistent Graves' disease patients in the clinical cohort. TCR sequencing covered 13 persistent and 20 or so newly diagnosed Graves' disease patients, approximately 33 samples in total.

The library was generated by multiplex PCR. The run used an Illumina HiSeq 4000. CDR3 regions were amplified by Arm-PCR with iRepertoire HTBI primers to construct TCR beta libraries. Gel purification was performed on PCR products prior to sequencing. Regarding the original processing steps: A total of roughly 58 TRBV and about 13 TRBJ segments were identified across samples and were used for gene usage analysis of CDR3 amino acid clonotypes. COPE and FqMerger were used to merge filtered high-quality paired reads into contigs. Contigs were aligned with BLAST to IMGT TRBV, TRBD and TRBJ reference genes, and CDR3 was defined per IMGT. Any clonotype with a frequency above 0.1% was counted as a highly expanded clone. Shannon entropy was used to measure repertoire diversity, and the Gini coefficient was used to measure V-J evenness. A clonotype was considered public if more than one individual shared it. The public reads were reprocessed in TCRdb via fastp at Q25 and MiXCR, keeping in-frame beta chains. CDR3 protein duplicates are merged, each entry listing the most common genes and DNA. TCRdb's processing, not the study's, gives the V and J calls here. The table for this sample lists about 300,000 distinct CDR3 sequences; roughly a fifth of them were counted only once. The top ten clones comprise just over 55% of the sample.

Trimming accounts for 3 bases at V and 7 bases at J, while the number of junction bases matched to no gene is 6. Counted from cysteine to phenylalanine, this CDR3 has 14 amino acids. CDR3 DNA is the only sequence kept; it has 42 bases, read in frame from the first base. From a lookup of the germline V gene, CDR1 and CDR2 are SGHVS and FQNEAQ. Overall study results and their limits: Sequencing and analysis were limited to the TCR beta chain. Persistent disease showed preferential use of TRBV28, TRBJ1-2 and TRBJ2-5, whereas newly diagnosed disease favored TRBV20-1 and TRBJ2-1. More public clonotypes were shared among persistent patients (2,741) than among newly diagnosed patients (roughly 960). Only peripheral blood was studied, because thyroid tissue, the primary lesion, was inaccessible. The authors noted that the small sample size was a limitation that may lower accuracy. Persistent Graves' disease patients showed lower TCR Shannon entropy and fewer highly expanded clones than newly diagnosed patients, suggesting clonal expansion.

The sample's time point label, in plain terms: persistent/refractory GD, antithyroid drugs over 5 years with positive TRAb. RNA was extracted from PBMCs in TRIzol for both TCR sequencing and RNA sequencing. Graves' disease was diagnosed according to American Thyroid Association guidelines. Recruitment of patients was carried out at an endocrinology department in Xi'an, China. Each patient gave approximately 10 milliliters of peripheral blood, collected in an EDTA anticoagulant tube. Ficoll Paque Plus density gradient separation was used to isolate PBMCs, and no further T cell sorting was performed. An Agilent 2100 Bioanalyzer and agarose gel were used to assess RNA quality, and a NanoDrop 2000 was used to measure RNA concentration. This clonotype was counted many times. Its antigen has not been determined. Within one base of it there is no much larger clone, and no base qualities were kept.

Here the sequenced sample was peripheral blood mononuclear cells (PBMCs), taken when the disease was refractory, from a patient treated with antithyroid drugs. The chain is made from TRBV7-8 and TRBJ1-5; TRBD1 lines up with 7 middle nucleotides. The TCR was taken from a female donor with Graves disease. At the DNA level, the sequence is TGTGCCAGCAGCTTGACAGGGCGTGGACAGCCCCAGCATTTT. Its coded protein is CASSLTGRGQPQHF.